This entry features one T cell receptor beta chain sequence. What it binds is unknown. The data stem from a study of T-cell memory formation after mild COVID-19. Overall study findings and caveats: Clones shrinking from day 15 to 85 showed even CD4/CD8 mixes; later expanders tilted CD4+.

Libraries for TCRalpha and TCRbeta carried sample barcodes and unique molecular identifiers via 5'RACE. TCRdb called the 5' RACE reads again in MiXCR, with one record for every CDR3 protein. The profile shows a few hundred thousand distinct CDR3 sequences, 13% to 15% of them singletons. Trimming took off 5 bases at V and 5 bases at J, with 13 bases between the two ends. The germline V gene encodes CDR1 SEHNR and CDR2 FQNEAQ (reference sequence). The CDR3 consists of 14 residues. Sequences were obtained from PBMCs or a T cell subset sorted from them (not recorded which). V usage is TRBV7-9 and J usage is TRBJ2-1; D assignment may be TRBD1 or TRBD2 (5 bases each). The receptor's source is a man between 18 and 35 years old who had mild COVID-19 (a few samples of this study predate the infection). Cell type and time point are not known. CDR3 DNA: TGTGCCAGCAGCGAAACCGGGACGCACAATGAGCAGTTCTTC. Translating gives CASSETGTHNEQFF.